This T cell receptor (beta chain) came from a study of cytomegalovirus exposure and HLA in healthy donors. The CDR3 is 14 amino acids. The germline V gene has CDR1 SGHRS and CDR2 YFSETQ. V lost 3 bases, J lost 6 bases, and 6 bases stayed unmatched. Concerning this clone: Its specificity is not known.

Study observations and caveats: Listed as cytomegalovirus-associated were 150 to 200 TCR beta chains.

PCR amplification relied on 60 Vbeta primers (plus 13 Jbeta primers). Libraries were prepared by immunoSEQ multiplex PCR; TCRdb keeps only in-frame clonotypes and omits some of them. The sample carries about 130,000 clones, around four fifths recorded once. The sequencing sample was made of PBMCs. The receptor was derived from a male donor in good health and CMV-seropositive. This chain uses TRBV5-1 with TRBJ2-7; 10 positions agree with TRBD2. The CDR3 loop is CASSYSGRRSEQYF. The DNA for the CDR3 is TGCGCCAGCAGCTATAGCGGGAGGCGGTCCGAGCAGTACTTC.